The following is a TCR beta chain sequence with its context. Its target is unknown. Sequencing used immunoSEQ multiplex PCR; TCRdb keeps in-frame clones, though not all of them. The repertoire consists of around 340,000 clones, with about 87% occurring once and the leading ten covering 6.4%. Treatment: 15 to 20 received Ad26.COV2.S at low or high dose, single or two shots; 5 received placebo; per-sample allocation not given. The study sampled participants on day 63 after the first vaccine or placebo injection. SARS-CoV-2 spike from the Wuhan strain was encoded by the vaccine, an Ad26 vector. Between the trimmed V and J ends, which lost 3 bases and 0 bases, there was a span of 7 bases. Germline values: CDR1 SGDLS, CDR2 YYNGEE. The CDR3 extends over 15 amino acids. These data originate in a study of Ad26.COV2.S vaccination and SARS-CoV-2 variants. Study-wide background: A COV1001 Ad26.COV2.S trial-arm participant provided the sample. Participants got Ad26.COV2.S intramuscularly, once or twice 56 days apart. Study-level results: Total T cell responses were possibly underestimated by TCR breadth and depth analyses.

The TCR originated in a person aged 18 to 65 who received the Ad26.COV2.S COVID-19 vaccine or a placebo. The chain is built from TRBV9 and TRBJ2-6; no definite D call. The sample in question was peripheral blood, obtained in a trial of Ad26.COV2.S vaccine versus placebo. CDR3 sequence (DNA): TGTGCCAGCAGCGGTGGCTTCTCTGGGGCCAACGTCCTGACTTTC. It specifies CASSGGFSGANVLTF.